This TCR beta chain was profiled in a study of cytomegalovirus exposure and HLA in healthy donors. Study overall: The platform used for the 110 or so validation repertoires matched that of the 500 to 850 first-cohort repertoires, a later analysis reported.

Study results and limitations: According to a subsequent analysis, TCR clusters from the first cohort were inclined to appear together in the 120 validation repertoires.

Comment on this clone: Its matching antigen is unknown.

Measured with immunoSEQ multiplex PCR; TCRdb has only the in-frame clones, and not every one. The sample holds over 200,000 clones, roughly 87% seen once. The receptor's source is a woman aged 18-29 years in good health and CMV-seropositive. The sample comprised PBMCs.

As DNA, the CDR3 is TGTGCCAGCAGCCAGCTTAGCGGGCGCACAGATACGCAGTATTTT. Protein product: CASSQLSGRTDTQYF. The chain combines TRBV4-2 with TRBJ2-3; 7 nucleotides agree with TRBD2. Unmatched junction bases numbered 4, after V lost 3 bases and J lost 1 base. CDR1 is LGHNA and CDR2 is YNFKEQ in the germline V gene. This CDR3 spans 15 amino acids.